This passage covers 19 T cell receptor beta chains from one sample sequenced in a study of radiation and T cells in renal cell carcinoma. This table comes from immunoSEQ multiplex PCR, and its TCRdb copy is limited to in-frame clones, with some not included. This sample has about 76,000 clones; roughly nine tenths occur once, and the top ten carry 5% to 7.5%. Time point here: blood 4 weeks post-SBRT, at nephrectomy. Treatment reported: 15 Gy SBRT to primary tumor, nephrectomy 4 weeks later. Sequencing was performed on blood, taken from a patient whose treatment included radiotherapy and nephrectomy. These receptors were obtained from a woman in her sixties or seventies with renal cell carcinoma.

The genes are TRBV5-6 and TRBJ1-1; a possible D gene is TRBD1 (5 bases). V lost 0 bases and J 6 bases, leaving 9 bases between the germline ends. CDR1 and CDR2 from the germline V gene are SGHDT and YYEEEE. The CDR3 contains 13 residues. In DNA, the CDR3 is TGTGCCAGCAGCTTGGAAAGGGGCCCTGAAGCTTTCTTT. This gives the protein CASSLERGPEAFF.

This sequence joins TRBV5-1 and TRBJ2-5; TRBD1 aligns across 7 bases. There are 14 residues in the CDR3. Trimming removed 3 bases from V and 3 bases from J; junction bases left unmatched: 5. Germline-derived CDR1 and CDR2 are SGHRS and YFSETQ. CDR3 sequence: CASSYSTGEETQYF. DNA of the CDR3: TGCGCCAGCAGCTATAGCACAGGGGAAGAGACCCAGTACTTC.

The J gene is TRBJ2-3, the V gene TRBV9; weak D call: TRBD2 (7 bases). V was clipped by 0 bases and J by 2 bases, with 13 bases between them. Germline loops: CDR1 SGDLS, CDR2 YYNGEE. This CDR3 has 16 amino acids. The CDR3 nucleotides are TGTGCCAGCAGCGTAGTAGGTGGGGGGGCCACAGATACGCAGTATTTT. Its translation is CASSVVGGGATDTQYF.

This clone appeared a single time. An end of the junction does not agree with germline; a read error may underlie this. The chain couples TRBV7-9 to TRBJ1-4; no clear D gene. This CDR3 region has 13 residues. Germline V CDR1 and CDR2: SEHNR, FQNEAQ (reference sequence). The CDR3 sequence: CASSLGDGGLGVF. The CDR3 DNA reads TGTGCCAGCAGCTTAGGCGACGGAGGGCTTGGGGTTTTT.

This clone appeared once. The CDR3 bases are TGTGCCACCAGCAACAGGTTGGAGGCCGGGGAGCTGTTTTTT. Encoded protein: CATSNRLEAGELFF. This sequence joins TRBV15 and TRBJ2-2; D might be TRBD1 or TRBD2, each matching 5 bases. The V gene's germline CDR1 is LNHNV and CDR2 YYDKDF (reference sequence). This CDR3 region has 14 residues. With 4 bases removed from V and 6 bases from J, the gap between germline ends came to 12 bases.

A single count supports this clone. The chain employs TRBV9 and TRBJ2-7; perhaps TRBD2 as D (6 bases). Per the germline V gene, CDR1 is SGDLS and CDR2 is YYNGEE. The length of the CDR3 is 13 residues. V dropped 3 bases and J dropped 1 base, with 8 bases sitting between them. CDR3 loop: CASSGDWSYEQYF. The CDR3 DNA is TGTGCCAGCAGCGGGGACTGGTCCTACGAGCAGTACTTC.

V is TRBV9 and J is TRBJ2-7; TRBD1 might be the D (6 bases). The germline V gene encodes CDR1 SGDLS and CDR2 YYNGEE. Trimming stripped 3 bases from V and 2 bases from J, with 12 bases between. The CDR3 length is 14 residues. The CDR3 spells CASSGKQGPYEQYF. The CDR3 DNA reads TGTGCCAGCAGCGGCAAACAGGGTCCCTACGAGCAGTACTTC.

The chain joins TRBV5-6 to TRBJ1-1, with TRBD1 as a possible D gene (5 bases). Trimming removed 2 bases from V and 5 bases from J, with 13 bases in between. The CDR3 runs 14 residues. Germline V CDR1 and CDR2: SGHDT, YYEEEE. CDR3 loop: CASSLGTHGTEAFF. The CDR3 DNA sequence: TGTGCCAGCAGCTTAGGGACCCATGGGACTGAAGCTTTCTTT.

The CDR3 is CASSSVNGTSGANEQFF. The CDR3, as DNA: TGTGCCAGCAGCTCCGTGAATGGGACTAGCGGGGCAAATGAGCAGTTCTTC. The chain recombines TRBV5-4 with TRBJ2-1; TRBD2 aligns across 13 bases. CDR3 length equals 17 residues. Germline V lookup: CDR1 SGHNT, CDR2 YYREEE (reference sequence). The ends lost 3 bases at V and 7 bases at J; junction bases unmatched: 10.

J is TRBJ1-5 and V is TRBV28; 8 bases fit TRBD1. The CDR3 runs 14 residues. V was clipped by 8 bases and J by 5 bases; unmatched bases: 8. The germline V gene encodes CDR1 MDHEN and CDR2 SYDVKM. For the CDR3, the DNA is TGTGCCAGCGAAACAGGGGGAGGGTATCAGCCCCAGCATTTT. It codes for CASETGGGYQPQHF.

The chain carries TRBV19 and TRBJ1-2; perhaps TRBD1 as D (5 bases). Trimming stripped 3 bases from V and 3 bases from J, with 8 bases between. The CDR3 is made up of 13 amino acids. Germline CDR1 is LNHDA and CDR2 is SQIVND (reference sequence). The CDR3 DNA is TGTGCCAGTAGTATGGGGGAGGACTATGGCTACACCTTC. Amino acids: CASSMGEDYGYTF. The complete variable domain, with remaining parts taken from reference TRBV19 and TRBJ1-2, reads DGGITQSPKYLFRKEGQNVTLSCEQNLNHDAMYWYRQDPGQGLRLIYYSQIVNDFQKGDIAEGYSVSREKKESFPLTVTSAQKNPTAFYLCASSMGEDYGYTFGSGTRLTVV.

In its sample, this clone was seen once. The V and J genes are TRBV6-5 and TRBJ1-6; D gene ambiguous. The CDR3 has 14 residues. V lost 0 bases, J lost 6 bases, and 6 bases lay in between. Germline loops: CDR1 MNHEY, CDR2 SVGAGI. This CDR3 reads CASSYSNINSPLHF. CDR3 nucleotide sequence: TGTGCCAGCAGTTACTCGAACATTAATTCACCCCTCCACTTT.

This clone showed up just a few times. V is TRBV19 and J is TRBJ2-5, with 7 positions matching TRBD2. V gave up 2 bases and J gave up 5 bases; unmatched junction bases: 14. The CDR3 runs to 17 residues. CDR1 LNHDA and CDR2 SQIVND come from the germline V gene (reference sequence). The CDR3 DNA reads TGTGCCAGTAGTATAATCTCTAGCGGAGCCCGGGGGGAGACCCAGTACTTC. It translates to CASSIISSGARGETQYF.

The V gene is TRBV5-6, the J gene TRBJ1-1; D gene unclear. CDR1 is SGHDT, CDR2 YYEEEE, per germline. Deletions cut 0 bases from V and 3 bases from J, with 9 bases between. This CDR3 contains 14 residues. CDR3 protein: CASSLVDGYTEAFF. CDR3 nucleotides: TGTGCCAGCAGCTTGGTGGATGGGTACACTGAAGCTTTCTTT.

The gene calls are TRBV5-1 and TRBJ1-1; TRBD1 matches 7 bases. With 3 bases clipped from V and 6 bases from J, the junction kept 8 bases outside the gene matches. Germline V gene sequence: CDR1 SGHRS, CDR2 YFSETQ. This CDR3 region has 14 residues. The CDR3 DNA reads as TGCGCCAGCAGCTCAGGACAGGACTTTGCTGAAGCTTTCTTT. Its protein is CASSSGQDFAEAFF.

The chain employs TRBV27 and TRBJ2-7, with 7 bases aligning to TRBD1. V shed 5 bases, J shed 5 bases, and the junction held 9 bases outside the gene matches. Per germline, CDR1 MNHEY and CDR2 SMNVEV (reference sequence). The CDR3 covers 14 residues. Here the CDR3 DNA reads TGTGCCAGCAGTCGATCGGACAGGAACCACGAGCAGTACTTC. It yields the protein CASSRSDRNHEQYF.

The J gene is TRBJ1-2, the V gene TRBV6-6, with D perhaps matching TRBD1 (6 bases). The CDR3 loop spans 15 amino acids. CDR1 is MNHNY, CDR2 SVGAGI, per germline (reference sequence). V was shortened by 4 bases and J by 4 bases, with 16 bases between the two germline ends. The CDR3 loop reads CASSLEGVAPYGYTF. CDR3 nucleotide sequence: TGTGCCAGCAGTTTAGAGGGGGTTGCTCCCTATGGCTACACCTTC.

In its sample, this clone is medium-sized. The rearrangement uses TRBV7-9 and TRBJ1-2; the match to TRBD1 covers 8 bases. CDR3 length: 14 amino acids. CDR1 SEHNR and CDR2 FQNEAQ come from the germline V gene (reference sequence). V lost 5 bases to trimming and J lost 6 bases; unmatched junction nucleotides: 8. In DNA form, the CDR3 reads TGTGCCAGCAGCGACCTGGACAGGGCCCATGGCTACACCTTC. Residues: CASSDLDRAHGYTF.

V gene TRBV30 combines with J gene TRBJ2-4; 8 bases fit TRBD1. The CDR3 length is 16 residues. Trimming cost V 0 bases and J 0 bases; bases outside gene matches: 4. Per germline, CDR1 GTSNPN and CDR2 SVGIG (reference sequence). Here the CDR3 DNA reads TGTGCCTGGAGTGTGGGGACAGGATTAGCCAAAAACATTCAGTACTTC. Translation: CAWSVGTGLAKNIQYF. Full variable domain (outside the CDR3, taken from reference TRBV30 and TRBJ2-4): SQTIHQWPATLVQPVGSPLSLECTVEGTSNPNLYWYRQAAGRGLQLLFYSVGIGQISSEVPQNLSASRPQDRQFILSSKKLLLSDSGFYLCAWSVGTGLAKNIQYFGAGTRLSVL.